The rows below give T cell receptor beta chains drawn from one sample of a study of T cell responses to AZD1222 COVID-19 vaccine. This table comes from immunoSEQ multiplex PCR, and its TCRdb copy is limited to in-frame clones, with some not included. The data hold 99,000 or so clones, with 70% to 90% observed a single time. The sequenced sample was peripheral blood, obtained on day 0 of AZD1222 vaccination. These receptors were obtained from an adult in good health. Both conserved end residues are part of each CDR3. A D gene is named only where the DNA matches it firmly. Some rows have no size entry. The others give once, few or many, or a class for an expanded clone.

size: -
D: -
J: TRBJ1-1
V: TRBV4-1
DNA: TGCGCCAGCAGCCAAGGGCCCAACACTGAAGCTTTCTTT
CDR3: CASSQGPNTEAFF

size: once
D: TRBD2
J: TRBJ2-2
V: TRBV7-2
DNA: TGTGCCAGCAGCTTAACTAGCGTCTCAGGTGGGGAGCTGTTTTTT
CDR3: CASSLTSVSGGELFF

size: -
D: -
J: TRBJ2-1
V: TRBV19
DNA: TGTGCCAGTAGTAACAGGCTGAGCTCCTACAATGAGCAGTTCTTC
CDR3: CASSNRLSSYNEQFF

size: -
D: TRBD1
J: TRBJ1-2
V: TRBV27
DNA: TGTGCCAGCAGCCCCCGGGACAGATTATATGGCTACACCTTC
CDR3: CASSPRDRLYGYTF

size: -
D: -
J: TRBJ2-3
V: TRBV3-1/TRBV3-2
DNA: TGTGCCAGCGGACCGACTAGAAGCCGCACAGATACGCAGTATTTT
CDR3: CASGPTRSRTDTQYF

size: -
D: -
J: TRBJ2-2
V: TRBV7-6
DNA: TGTGCCAGCAGCTTAGGGGAACAGAGACAATTCACCGGGGAGCTGTTTTTT
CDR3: CASSLGEQRQFTGELFF

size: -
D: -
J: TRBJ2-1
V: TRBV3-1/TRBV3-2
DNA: TGTGCCAGCAGCCAAGTGGGCGGGACGGAGCAGTTCTTC
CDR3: CASSQVGGTEQFF

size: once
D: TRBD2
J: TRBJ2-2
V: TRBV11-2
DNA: TGTGCCAGCAGCATTACTAGCGGCGGGACCGGGGAGCTGTTTTTT
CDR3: CASSITSGGTGELFF

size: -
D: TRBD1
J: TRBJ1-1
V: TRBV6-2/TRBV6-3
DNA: TGTGCCAGCAGTTACGGGGACAGGGGATTCACTGAAGCTTTCTTT
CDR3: CASSYGDRGFTEAFF

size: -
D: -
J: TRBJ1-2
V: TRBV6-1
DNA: TGTGCCAGCAGTGAAGGGCAGGGAAACTATGGCTACACCTTC
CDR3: CASSEGQGNYGYTF

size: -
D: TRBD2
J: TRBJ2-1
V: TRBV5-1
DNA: TGCGCCAGCAGCTTCCTAGCGGGGCTCTACAATGAGCAGTTCTTC
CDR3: CASSFLAGLYNEQFF

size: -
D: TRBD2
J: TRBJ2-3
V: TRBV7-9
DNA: TGTGCCAGCAGCCTTGGACTAGCGGGAGAGTCGGATACGCAGTATTTT
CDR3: CASSLGLAGESDTQYF

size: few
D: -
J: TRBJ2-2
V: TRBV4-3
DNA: TGCGCCAGCAGCCAAGAGGGAGGCAGGGAGCTGTTTTTT
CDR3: CASSQEGGRELFF

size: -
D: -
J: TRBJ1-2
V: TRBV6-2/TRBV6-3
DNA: TGTGCCAGCAGTTCTAGGGACCCCGCCTCGAGGGGCTACACCTTC
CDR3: CASSSRDPASRGYTF

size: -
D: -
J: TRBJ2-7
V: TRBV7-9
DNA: TGTGCCAGCAGCTTAGTCGGGGGCCCTGGCGAGCAGTACTTC
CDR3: CASSLVGGPGEQYF

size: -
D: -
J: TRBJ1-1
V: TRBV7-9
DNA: TGTGCCAGCAGCTTGGCAGGGGAGGGAGCTTTCTTT
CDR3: CASSLAGEGAFF